This is a list of T cell receptor beta chains from one sample in a study of cytomegalovirus exposure and HLA in healthy donors. Clones were read by immunoSEQ multiplex PCR, and TCRdb kept only the in-frame ones, dropping some. The data contain approximately 69,000 clones, 60% to 80% of them seen just once; the ten biggest clones take up 22%. The sequenced material came from PBMCs. These receptors were taken from a woman in her 30s in good health and CMV-seropositive. CDR3s include the opening cysteine and the closing phenylalanine or tryptophan. The D gene is left open where the match is weak. Clone size is given for some rows only: seen once, a few or many times, or a class if the clone is expanded.

CDR3 DNA	CDR3 protein	V gene	J gene	D gene	clone size
TGTGCCAGCAGCGTAGAGGGGTCCTCTGGAAACACCATATATTTT	CASSVEGSSGNTIYF	TRBV9	TRBJ1-3	-	-
TGCGCCAGCGGCACAGATACCTGGGACATTCAGTACTTC	CASGTDTWDIQYF	TRBV5-1	TRBJ2-4	-	once
TGCGCCAGCAGCCAATCGGGGACAAATGAAAAACTGTTTTTT	CASSQSGTNEKLFF	TRBV4-1	TRBJ1-4	-	-
TGTGCCAGCAGTCCCCGGACAGGACGAGAGGAAAAACTGTTTTTT	CASSPRTGREEKLFF	TRBV6-1	TRBJ1-4	TRBD1	-
TGTGCCAGCAGTTTAACAGGGGGGGAAGAGACCCAGTACTTC	CASSLTGGEETQYF	TRBV28	TRBJ2-5	-	-
TGTGCCATCCGGGGACTAGCGGAGGGGGAGCAGTACTTC	CAIRGLAEGEQYF	TRBV10-3	TRBJ2-7	TRBD2	-
TGTGCCAGCAGTTACAGCCCTCGAGCTTCCTACAATGAGCAGTTCTTC	CASSYSPRASYNEQFF	TRBV6-5	TRBJ2-1	-	-
TGTGCCAGCAGCGGAAGACTAGCGGTACGGGGAGAGCAGTACTTC	CASSGRLAVRGEQYF	TRBV5-6	TRBJ2-7	TRBD2	-
TGCAGTGCTTCTCCGGTTGAGCAGTTCTTC	CSASPVEQFF	TRBV20-1	TRBJ2-1	-	-
TGTGCCAGCAGTTACCAGGGGGCAGTTGGCTACACCTTC	CASSYQGAVGYTF	TRBV6-5	TRBJ1-2	TRBD1	-
TGCGCCAGCAGCCCAAGGACAGACTACGAGCAGTACTTC	CASSPRTDYEQYF	TRBV5-1	TRBJ2-7	-	few
TGTGCCAGCAGTTACTCCAGGGGGCCGTACGAGCAGTACTTC	CASSYSRGPYEQYF	TRBV6-5	TRBJ2-7	TRBD1	-
TGTGCCAGCAGAACCTTCCTCAGCACCGGGGAGCTGTTTTTT	CASRTFLSTGELFF	TRBV28	TRBJ2-2	-	-
TGTGCCAGCAGCTTGGCCGGGACTAGGTACGAGCAGTACTTC	CASSLAGTRYEQYF	TRBV5-4	TRBJ2-7	TRBD2	few
TGTGCCAGCAGCTTAGATGGGGGCGGGGGGAAAGCTTTCTTT	CASSLDGGGGKAFF	TRBV13	TRBJ1-1	-	-
TGCGCCAGCAGCCGCGTATCGGAGACCCAGTACTTC	CASSRVSETQYF	TRBV5-1	TRBJ2-5	-	few
TGTGCCAGCAGTGTAAAACAGGGGGGTGAAAAACTGTTTTTT	CASSVKQGGEKLFF	TRBV2	TRBJ1-4	TRBD1	-
TGTGCCAGCAGTGAACAGGGGATATACACTGAAGCTTTCTTT	CASSEQGIYTEAFF	TRBV2	TRBJ1-1	-	-